The present entry profiles one T cell receptor beta chain with its context. V lost 2 bases and J lost 3; bases outside the gene matches: 12. The CDR3 runs 20 residues. Germline assignment: CDR1 SGHRS and CDR2 YFSETQ. This sample is part of a study of shared clonotypes between healthy human individuals. Sequenced by immunoSEQ multiplex PCR; TCRdb stores in-frame clones only, minus some. The data show about 1 million clones, with 65% to 80% seen just once and about 1.5% held by the top ten. The receptor was derived from a young man in good health. The sequenced sample consisted of memory CD4+ T cells sorted from blood. Stated subset: CD45RA-negative fraction. This chain joins TRBV5-1 and TRBJ2-3; 16 bases fit TRBD2. CDR3 nucleotides: TGCGCCAGCAGCTTAAGCCCGGGACTAGCGGGGGGGCAAGGAACAGATACGCAGTATTTT. Translation gives CASSLSPGLAGGQGTDTQYF. Based on the CDR3 plus reference TRBV5-1 and TRBJ2-3, the full variable domain is KAGVTQTPRYLIKTRGQQVTLSCSPISGHRSVSWYQQTPGQGLQFLFEYFSETQRNKGNFPGRFSGRQFSNSRSEMNVSTLELGDSALYLCASSLSPGLAGGQGTDTQYFGPGTRLTVL.